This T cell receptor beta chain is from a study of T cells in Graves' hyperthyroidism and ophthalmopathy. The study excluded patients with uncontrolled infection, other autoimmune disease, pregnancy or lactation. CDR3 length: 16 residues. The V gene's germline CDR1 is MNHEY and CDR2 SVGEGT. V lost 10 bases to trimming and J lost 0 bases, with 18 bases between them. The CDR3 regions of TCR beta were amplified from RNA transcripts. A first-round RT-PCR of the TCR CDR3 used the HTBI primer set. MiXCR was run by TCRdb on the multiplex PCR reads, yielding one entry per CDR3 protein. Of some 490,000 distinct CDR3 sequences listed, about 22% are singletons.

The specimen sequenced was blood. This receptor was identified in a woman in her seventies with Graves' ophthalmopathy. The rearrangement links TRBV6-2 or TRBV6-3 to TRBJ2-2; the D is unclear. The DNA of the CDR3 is TGTGCCATTCGGCGACCATCACATTCGAACACCGGGGAGCTGTTTTTT. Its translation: CAIRRPSHSNTGELFF.